These 9 T cell receptor beta chains share one sample of origin, sequenced in a study of blood T cell repertoires in COVID-19. TCRdb keeps only in-frame clones here, not all; method: immunoSEQ multiplex PCR. The sample has a few hundred thousand clones, around four fifths seen once; the top ten hold roughly 2.8%. Input material: peripheral blood. The origin of the receptors is a man between 50 and 59 years old with active or convalescent COVID-19.

This clone was seen repeatedly, ten times or more. This chain uses TRBV6-5 with TRBJ2-1; 9 bases map to TRBD2. Unmatched junction bases numbered 4, after V lost 4 bases and J lost 3 bases. The CDR3 contains 15 residues. Germline V gene data show CDR1 as MNHEY and CDR2 as SVGAGI. The CDR3 region has the DNA TGTGCCAGCAGTTTAGCGGGAGAACTCTACAATGAGCAGTTCTTC. Protein product: CASSLAGELYNEQFF.

The chain is built from TRBV7-3 and TRBJ2-2; 10 bases line up with TRBD2. Losses at the gene ends were 5 bases for V and 6 bases for J; bases not matched to a gene: 9. The CDR3 is made up of 16 amino acids. Germline CDR1 SGHTA, CDR2 FQGTGA. In DNA, the CDR3 is TGTGCCAGCAGCGACCATCTAGCGGGAGTTCCCGGGGAGCTGTTTTTT. Translated, it gives CASSDHLAGVPGELFF. Drawing the rest from reference TRBV7-3 and TRBJ2-2, the complete variable domain is GAGVSQTPSNKVTEKGKYVELRCDPISGHTALYWYRQSLGQGPEFLIYFQGTGAADDSGLPNDRFFAVRPEGSVSTLKIQRTERGDSAVYLCASSDHLAGVPGELFFGEGSRLTVL.

This rearrangement joins TRBV7-3 to TRBJ2-5, with D perhaps TRBD1 (5 bases). The CDR3 loop spans 14 amino acids. Germline values: CDR1 SGHTA, CDR2 FQGTGA. V was clipped by 1 base and J by 7 bases, with 13 bases between them. CDR3: CASSLKGAGGTQYF. The CDR3 coding sequence is TGTGCCAGCAGCTTAAAAGGGGCCGGTGGGACCCAGTACTTC.

The V gene is TRBV7-8, the J gene TRBJ1-1; TRBD1 aligns across 9 bases. From germline, CDR1 is SGHVS and CDR2 FQNEAQ. The V and J ends lost 2 bases and 2 bases, in that order; junction bases with no gene match: 6. The length of the CDR3 is 16 residues. This CDR3 is CASSLPVGQGNTEAFF. The CDR3 region has the DNA TGTGCCAGCAGCTTACCCGTGGGACAGGGTAACACTGAAGCTTTCTTT.

V usage is TRBV27 and J usage is TRBJ1-5, with TRBD1 matching 8 bases. Germline V gene data show CDR1 as MNHEY and CDR2 as SMNVEV (reference sequence). Trimming took 5 bases from V and 3 from J; bases not matched to a gene: 9. This CDR3 comprises 16 residues. The CDR3 protein is CASSPTWTGFNQPQHF. The CDR3, as DNA: TGTGCCAGCAGTCCTACCTGGACAGGGTTCAATCAGCCCCAGCATTTT.

The V and J genes are TRBV18 and TRBJ2-6, with D perhaps TRBD1 (5 bases). The length of the CDR3 is 16 residues. Per germline, CDR1 KGHSH and CDR2 LQKENI. Deletions cut 4 bases from V and 3 bases from J, with 13 bases between. The CDR3 spells CASSLTYRRGANVLTF. For the CDR3, the DNA is TGTGCCAGCTCACTAACATACAGGCGTGGGGCCAACGTCCTGACTTTC. Complete variable domain (other parts from reference TRBV18 and TRBJ2-6): NAGVMQNPRHLVRRRGQEARLRCSPMKGHSHVYWYRQLPEEGLKFMVYLQKENIIDESGMPKERFSAEFPKEGPSILRIQQVVRGDSAAYFCASSLTYRRGANVLTFGAGSRLTVL.

The CDR3 is CASSQGLSSYEQYF. Here the CDR3 DNA reads TGTGCCAGCAGCCAGGGACTTTCCTCCTACGAGCAGTACTTC. V and J are TRBV3-1 (or the pseudogene TRBV3-2) and TRBJ2-7; possibly TRBD2 for D (6 bases). V was trimmed by 3 bases and J by 0 bases, leaving 9 bases between them. CDR1 LGHDT and CDR2 YNNKEL come from the germline V gene (reference sequence). The CDR3 has 14 amino acids.

V is TRBV12-5 and J is TRBJ1-5, with D tentatively TRBD1 (6 bases). The germline gives CDR1 LGHNT, CDR2 FRNRAP. CDR3 length: 12 residues. The ends were cut back, 0 bases at V and 12 bases at J, with 9 bases in the middle. CDR3 in DNA: TGTGCTAGTGGTTTGGTAAGGGGGATCCAGCATTTT. It translates to CASGLVRGIQHF.

The chain is built from TRBV28 and TRBJ1-1, with unresolved D. The CDR3 length is 13 residues. Germline values: CDR1 MDHEN, CDR2 SYDVKM. Trimming shortened V by 5 bases and J by 2 bases, and 9 bases separated the two germline ends. The CDR3 protein is CASSPSSNTEAFF. CDR3 bases: TGTGCCAGCAGTCCCAGTAGCAACACTGAAGCTTTCTTT.